This T cell receptor beta chain was profiled in a study of T cell responses to AZD1222 COVID-19 vaccine. Trimming left V 1 base short and J 4 bases short, with 6 bases between. The CDR3 is 13 amino acids. Germline V gene lookup returns CDR1 SGHTA and CDR2 FQGNSA. Study-wide points: It was only a handful of AZD1222 recipients who were seropositive at baseline. Spike-wide coverage was observed for vaccine-associated CD4 TCRs, with dominant responses at 160-218 and 743-854. White British donors predominated, females outnumbered males, and clonal diversity was possibly underestimated. Sampled repertoires all dated from after the peak T cell response.

Generated by immunoSEQ multiplex PCR, the TCRdb table keeps only in-frame clones and is missing some. Of some 170,000 clones in the sample, over 80% were seen once. Comments on this clone: Its antigen is undetermined.

The V call is TRBV7-2, the J call TRBJ2-3; the D is unclear. The TCR was taken from an adult who received the MenACWY meningococcal vaccine as a control. The sequencing here drew on peripheral blood, taken 28 days after the second dose of the MenACWY control vaccine. The CDR3 loop reads CASSLVAPDTQYF. As DNA, the CDR3 is TGTGCCAGCAGCTTAGTGGCCCCAGATACGCAGTATTTT.